One and the same sample provided the 8 T cell receptor beta chains below, sequenced in a study of blood T cell repertoires in COVID-19. Data came from immunoSEQ multiplex PCR; TCRdb stores just in-frame clones and leaves some out. Here the sample spans tens of thousands of clones, roughly 91% being singletons. The sequencing sample was made of peripheral blood. These receptors originate from a man in his sixties or seventies with active COVID-19.

V usage is TRBV13 and J usage is TRBJ1-2, with D unresolved. Germline loops: CDR1 PRHDT, CDR2 FYEKMQ (reference sequence). CDR3 length equals 14 residues. With 0 bases removed from V and 1 base from J, the gap between germline ends came to 6 bases. This chain's CDR3 is CASSLGQDNYGYTF. Here the CDR3 DNA reads TGTGCCAGCAGCTTAGGGCAGGATAACTATGGCTACACCTTC. The full variable domain, rest sourced from reference TRBV13 and TRBJ1-2, is AAGVIQSPRHLIKEKRETATLKCYPIPRHDTVYWYQQGPGQDPQFLISFYEKMQSDKGSIPDRFSAQQFSDYHSELNMSSLELGDSALYFCASSLGQDNYGYTFGSGTRLTVV.

V usage is TRBV7-9 and J usage is TRBJ2-7; weak D call: TRBD2 (6 bases). The V and J ends lost 8 bases and 2 bases respectively, with 10 bases between them. The CDR3 runs to 12 residues. Germline assignment: CDR1 SEHNR and CDR2 FQNEAQ (reference sequence). The CDR3 nucleotides read TGTGCCAGCGTGAGCGGGCCCTACGAGCAGTACTTC. Amino acid sequence: CASVSGPYEQYF.

The CDR3 sequence is CASSRDMGTQETQYF. DNA of the CDR3: TGTGCCAGCAGTCGGGACATGGGTACCCAAGAGACCCAGTACTTC. The genes are TRBV2 and TRBJ2-5, with D possibly TRBD1 on 6 matching bases. Deletions cut 5 bases from V and 1 base from J, with 14 bases between. The CDR3 covers 15 residues. CDR1 is SNHLY, CDR2 FYNNEI, per germline.

The V gene is TRBV7-2, the J gene TRBJ2-6, with a weak D call TRBD2 (5 bases). V shed 1 base and J shed 12 bases, with 10 bases lying between them. This CDR3 spans 13 amino acids. Germline CDR1 SGHTA, CDR2 FQGNSA. The CDR3 here is CASSLEDGLVLTF. The CDR3 DNA reads TGTGCCAGCAGCTTAGAGGATGGACTCGTCCTGACTTTC.

V gene TRBV5-1 combines with J gene TRBJ2-5; 14 bases are shared with TRBD2. The CDR3 runs 15 residues. The V gene's germline CDR1 is SGHRS and CDR2 YFSETQ. Trimming cost V 3 bases and J 4 bases; bases outside gene matches: 2. The CDR3 nucleotides read TGCGCCAGCAGCTCAGGACTAGCGGGAGGAGAGACCCAGTACTTC. Protein sequence: CASSSGLAGGETQYF.

V usage is TRBV5-4 and J usage is TRBJ2-3; maybe TRBD2 (6 bases). V was clipped by 4 bases and J by 0 bases, with 18 bases between them. The CDR3 extends over 17 amino acids. The V gene's germline CDR1 is SGHNT and CDR2 YYREEE (reference sequence). This chain's CDR3 is CASSPHGGAASTDTQYF. The CDR3 nucleotides read TGTGCCAGCAGCCCCCACGGGGGAGCGGCTAGCACAGATACGCAGTATTTT.

V is TRBV19 and J is TRBJ2-3; TRBD2 matches 7 bases. Unmatched junction bases numbered 3, after V lost 6 bases and J lost 0 bases. Per germline, CDR1 LNHDA and CDR2 SQIVND (reference sequence). The CDR3 totals 14 residues. CDR3: CASRSGTSTDTQYF. CDR3 DNA: TGTGCCAGTAGGAGCGGGACTAGCACAGATACGCAGTATTTT.

The chain uses TRBV5-1 and TRBJ2-3, with 9 bases aligning to TRBD2. V was pared by 7 bases and J by 2 bases, with 8 bases of the junction left unmatched. This CDR3 has 15 amino acids. The V gene's germline CDR1 is SGHRS and CDR2 YFSETQ. The CDR3 here is CASRMTSGYTDTQYF. For the CDR3, the DNA is TGCGCCAGCCGGATGACTAGCGGATACACAGATACGCAGTATTTT. Supplemented by reference TRBV5-1 and TRBJ2-3, the full variable domain reads KAGVTQTPRYLIKTRGQQVTLSCSPISGHRSVSWYQQTPGQGLQFLFEYFSETQRNKGNFPGRFSGRQFSNSRSEMNVSTLELGDSALYLCASRMTSGYTDTQYFGPGTRLTVL.